This TCR beta chain was captured by sequencing in a study of shared clonotypes between healthy human individuals. Looking at the study overall: CD4 naive cells filled three plates per donor, CD4 memory three, CD8 naive two and CD8 memory one. Study-wide points: Naive subsets generally had larger estimated richness than memory subsets. In contrast to clonotypes shared by all four donors, non-shared clonotypes had lower generation probabilities.

Sequencing was performed with immunoSEQ multiplex PCR; in TCRdb, only in-frame clones are kept and a portion is missing. The sample holds roughly 550,000 clones, just under 97% seen once. Germline loops: CDR1 SQVTM, CDR2 ANQGSEA. The CDR3 length is 14 residues. V was pared by 3 bases and J by 5 bases, with 8 bases of the junction left unmatched. In the naive CD8 group, cells lacked CD45RO and were positively selected for CCR7, so terminally differentiated effector memory CD45RA+ cells were left out. Points on this clone: Its cognate antigen is unknown.

The source material was naive CD8+ T cells sorted from blood. This sequence originates from a woman in her twenties or thirties in good health. The chain recombines TRBV29-1 with TRBJ1-1, with TRBD1 identical over 8 bases. In DNA, the CDR3 is TGCAGCGTTGACGGAGGACAGGGAGGGACTGAAGCTTTCTTT. It specifies CSVDGGQGGTEAFF.